Presented here are 29 T cell receptor beta chains from one specimen sequenced in a study of blood T cell repertoires in COVID-19. The assay was immunoSEQ multiplex PCR, and TCRdb's table has in-frame clones only and misses some. The sample lists 250,000 to 350,000 clones; 85% to 90% were seen once. Specimen: PBMCs or T cells enriched from blood (not recorded which). Every receptor here comes from a woman aged 18 to 35 who had recovered from COVID-19.

CDR3 amino acids: CATSRDPTGGNTIYF. In nucleotides, the CDR3 is TGTGCCACCAGCAGAGATCCGACAGGGGGAAACACCATATATTTT. This chain connects TRBV15 to TRBJ1-3; 7 positions agree with TRBD1. This CDR3 has 15 residues. After removal of 0 bases from V and 4 bases from J, the junction contained 3 bases not matched to a gene. Germline V gene sequence: CDR1 LNHNV, CDR2 YYDKDF (reference sequence).

CDR3 sequence: CAWSVHGEVNEKLFF. Here the CDR3 DNA reads TGTGCCTGGAGTGTACACGGGGAGGTTAATGAAAAACTGTTTTTT. V is TRBV30 and J is TRBJ1-4; no reliable D call. V lost 0 bases, J lost 4 bases, and 12 bases lay in between. This CDR3 is 15 amino acids long. The germline V gene encodes CDR1 GTSNPN and CDR2 SVGIG (reference sequence).

This clone has just a few counts. V usage is TRBV18 and J usage is TRBJ2-3; tentative D call: TRBD1 (5 bases). Germline assignment: CDR1 KGHSH and CDR2 LQKENI. The CDR3 covers 16 residues. The V and J ends lost 3 bases and 6 bases respectively, with 19 bases between them. CDR3 amino acids: CASSPVDSLPQDTQYF. The CDR3 bases are TGTGCCAGCTCACCGGTAGACAGCCTGCCCCAGGATACGCAGTATTTT.

This chain uses TRBV9 with TRBJ2-5, with 11 positions matching TRBD2. J lost 5 bases, V lost 0 bases, and 9 bases had no gene match. This CDR3 contains 17 residues. Germline V gene lookup returns CDR1 SGDLS and CDR2 YYNGEE. CDR3 loop: CASSVGTSGGSHETQYF. The CDR3 bases are TGTGCCAGCAGCGTAGGAACTAGCGGGGGATCTCACGAGACCCAGTACTTC.

This rearrangement joins TRBV9 to TRBJ1-4; 7 nucleotides align to TRBD1. The germline V gene has CDR1 SGDLS and CDR2 YYNGEE. The CDR3 covers 16 residues. Trimming took 4 bases from V and 7 from J; bases not matched to a gene: 13. The CDR3 DNA sequence: TGTGCCAGCAGCCCCGGACAGGCCGCCGGACGTGAAAAACTGTTTTTT. Its translation: CASSPGQAAGREKLFF.

The genes are TRBV5-1 and TRBJ1-4, with D possibly matching TRBD1 (6 bases). CDR1 is SGHRS, CDR2 YFSETQ, per germline. V lost 4 bases to trimming and J lost 5 bases, with 15 bases between them. The CDR3 has 15 amino acids. In DNA, the CDR3 is TGCGCCAGCAGCCAGCAGGGGTCTCCCAATGAAAAACTGTTTTTT. Translation: CASSQQGSPNEKLFF.

The V gene is TRBV2, the J gene TRBJ2-7; 9 bases match TRBD1. The CDR3 length is 14 residues. V trimming: 2 bases; J trimming: 3 bases; junction bases outside the gene matches: 2. The germline V gene has CDR1 SNHLY and CDR2 FYNNEI. CDR3 amino acids: CASSEWDRDYEQYF. Here the CDR3 DNA reads TGTGCCAGCAGTGAATGGGACAGGGACTACGAGCAGTACTTC.

This clone appeared a few times. The CDR3 DNA sequence: TGTGCCAGTAGTGTACTAGCCCCTTCGGAGACCCAGTACTTC. Translating it yields CASSVLAPSETQYF. The rearrangement uses TRBV19 and TRBJ2-5; tentatively, D is TRBD2 (6 bases). CDR3 size: 14 residues. Trimming shortened V by 5 bases and J by 5 bases, and 15 bases separated the two germline ends. CDR1 is LNHDA and CDR2 is SQIVND in the germline V gene (reference sequence).

This chain joins TRBV30 and TRBJ1-4; 10 bases match TRBD1. The V segment lost 1 base and the J segment 4 bases; nucleotides outside the gene matches: 3. This CDR3 comprises 15 residues. Germline assignment: CDR1 GTSNPN and CDR2 SVGIG (reference sequence). The CDR3 region is CAWSGGQGFNEKLFF. The CDR3, as DNA: TGTGCCTGGAGTGGGGGACAGGGGTTTAATGAAAAACTGTTTTTT. The variable domain in full, completed from reference TRBV30 and TRBJ1-4, reads SQTIHQWPATLVQPVGSPLSLECTVEGTSNPNLYWYRQAAGRGLQLLFYSVGIGQISSEVPQNLSASRPQDRQFILSSKKLLLSDSGFYLCAWSGGQGFNEKLFFGSGTQLSVL.

In the case of this clone: Other DNA sequences in the sample encode the same CDR3. The J gene is TRBJ1-6, the V gene TRBV12-3 or TRBV12-4; 9 nucleotides align to TRBD1. The CDR3 totals 13 residues. V was pared by 6 bases and J by 6 bases, with 0 bases of the junction left unmatched. CDR3 in amino acids: CASRGQGNSPLHF. As DNA, the CDR3 is TGTGCCAGCAGGGGACAGGGTAATTCACCCCTCCACTTT.

CDR3 nucleotides: TGTGCCAGCAGCGTAGGAGACAGCAATCCTTCACCCCTCCACTTT. Protein product: CASSVGDSNPSPLHF. The chain employs TRBV9 and TRBJ1-6, with D maybe TRBD1 (5 bases). Germline loops: CDR1 SGDLS, CDR2 YYNGEE. The V end was cut by 0 bases, the J end by 9 bases, with 13 bases between. The CDR3 extends over 15 amino acids.

The V and J genes are TRBV5-1 and TRBJ1-2; 12 nucleotides align to TRBD1. CDR3 length equals 14 residues. With 4 bases clipped from V and 6 bases from J, the junction kept 4 bases outside the gene matches. Germline loops: CDR1 SGHRS, CDR2 YFSETQ. The CDR3 is CASSAGTGGDGYTF. In nucleotides, the CDR3 is TGCGCCAGCAGCGCCGGGACAGGGGGCGATGGCTACACCTTC.

The rearrangement joins TRBV28 to TRBJ1-2; 7 bases match TRBD1. The CDR3 length is 15 residues. V gave up 5 bases and J gave up 4 bases; unmatched junction bases: 10. Germline V gene data show CDR1 as MDHEN and CDR2 as SYDVKM. CDR3 DNA: TGTGCCAGCAGTCGATCTCTACAGGGGTCCTATGGCTACACCTTC. Amino acids: CASSRSLQGSYGYTF.

The chain carries TRBV9 and TRBJ2-1; D is perhaps TRBD1 (6 bases). The V gene's germline CDR1 is SGDLS and CDR2 YYNGEE. The CDR3 contains 15 residues. Deletions cut 4 bases from V and 3 bases from J, with 14 bases between. The CDR3 region is CASSRWGRFYNEQFF. DNA for the CDR3: TGTGCCAGCAGCCGGTGGGGGCGTTTCTACAATGAGCAGTTCTTC. Looking up the rest from reference TRBV9 and TRBJ2-1 gives the full variable domain: DSGVTQTPKHLITATGQRVTLRCSPRSGDLSVYWYQQSLDQGLQFLIQYYNGEERAKGNILERFSAQQFPDLHSELNLSSLELGDSALYFCASSRWGRFYNEQFFGPGTRLTVL.

This rearrangement joins TRBV29-1 to TRBJ2-1; D unresolved. The CDR3 has 12 amino acids. Trimming cost V 4 bases and J 3 bases, with 7 bases left between them. Germline loops: CDR1 SQVTM, CDR2 ANQGSEA. The CDR3 DNA reads TGCAGCGTTGTGGGCAGCTACAATGAGCAGTTCTTC. As protein: CSVVGSYNEQFF.

The chain carries TRBV11-2 and TRBJ2-2; no reliable D call. The CDR3 extends over 15 amino acids. The ends were cut back, 1 base at V and 1 base at J, with 7 bases in the middle. Germline-derived CDR1 and CDR2 are SGHAT and FQNNGV. CDR3 sequence: CASSLVSQNTGELFF. The DNA of the CDR3 is TGTGCCAGCAGCTTAGTTAGTCAGAACACCGGGGAGCTGTTTTTT.

The chain joins TRBV19 to TRBJ2-1; 8 bases are shared with TRBD2. CDR3 size: 14 residues. From germline, CDR1 is LNHDA and CDR2 SQIVND (reference sequence). With 5 bases clipped from V and 5 bases from J, the junction kept 5 bases outside the gene matches. The CDR3, as DNA: TGTGCCAGTAGTCTGGCGGGGGGAAACAATGAGCAGTTCTTC. Its protein product is CASSLAGGNNEQFF.

V is TRBV28 and J is TRBJ1-2; D perhaps matches TRBD1 (6 bases). Trimming cost V 3 bases and J 5 bases, with 7 bases left between them. From germline, CDR1 is MDHEN and CDR2 SYDVKM. CDR3 length: 12 residues. CDR3 protein: CASSLDSYGYTF. The CDR3 DNA reads as TGTGCCAGCAGTTTGGACAGTTATGGCTACACCTTC.

The chain recombines TRBV6-5 with TRBJ1-1, with unresolved D. There are 14 residues in the CDR3. The V end was cut by 6 bases, the J end by 6 bases, with 17 bases between. From germline, CDR1 is MNHEY and CDR2 SVGAGI. In DNA form, the CDR3 reads TGTGCCAGCAGCCTTATGGGGAGTAGAGCTGAAGCTTTCTTT. Translating gives CASSLMGSRAEAFF.

The chain recombines TRBV28 with TRBJ2-3; 12 bases fit TRBD2. The CDR3 totals 15 residues. Looked up from germline, CDR1 is MDHEN and CDR2 is SYDVKM. V dropped 2 bases and J dropped 5; count of bases not matched to a gene: 2. The CDR3 here is CASSLRLAGVDTQYF. The CDR3 DNA reads TGTGCCAGCAGTTTACGACTAGCGGGAGTAGATACGCAGTATTTT. Based on the CDR3 plus reference TRBV28 and TRBJ2-3, the full variable domain is DVKVTQSSRYLVKRTGEKVFLECVQDMDHENMFWYRQDPGLGLRLIYFSYDVKMKEKGDIPEGYSVSREKKERFSLILESASTNQTSMYLCASSLRLAGVDTQYFGPGTRLTVL.

Only one count was recorded for this clone. The chain has TRBV28 and TRBJ1-3; perhaps TRBD1 as D (6 bases). This CDR3 has 15 residues. Germline V lookup: CDR1 MDHEN, CDR2 SYDVKM. The V and J ends lost 7 bases and 0 bases respectively, with 13 bases between them. The CDR3 sequence is CASTETGSSGNTIYF. CDR3 nucleotide sequence: TGTGCCAGCACCGAAACAGGGAGCTCTGGAAACACCATATATTTT. Drawing the rest from reference TRBV28 and TRBJ1-3, the complete variable domain is DVKVTQSSRYLVKRTGEKVFLECVQDMDHENMFWYRQDPGLGLRLIYFSYDVKMKEKGDIPEGYSVSREKKERFSLILESASTNQTSMYLCASTETGSSGNTIYFGEGSWLTVV.

The chain recombines TRBV5-1 with TRBJ2-7, with 8 bases that match TRBD2. Trimming removed 1 base from V and 2 bases from J; junction bases left unmatched: 5. The CDR3 spans 15 residues. The germline CDR1 and CDR2 sequences are SGHRS and YFSETQ. The CDR3 spells CASSLTSGGPYEQYF. CDR3 nucleotide sequence: TGCGCCAGCAGCTTGACTAGCGGAGGCCCCTACGAGCAGTACTTC.

Details on this clone: One end of the junction is discordant with germline, which a read error may explain. V and J are TRBV6-4 and TRBJ1-2; D may be TRBD1 (6 bases). Germline CDR1 MRHNA, CDR2 SNTAGT. This CDR3 has 11 residues. CDR3 nucleotides: TGTGCCAGCAGTTCAGGGAGGGGGTTCCTCTTC. Protein sequence: CASSSGRGFLF.

The chain uses TRBV6-2 or TRBV6-3 and TRBJ1-1, with 7 nucleotides matching TRBD1. This CDR3 region has 16 residues. Germline CDR1 and CDR2: MNHEY and SVGEGT. V was pared by 5 bases and J by 1 base, with 10 bases of the junction left unmatched. The CDR3 bases are TGTGCCAGCAGTCCAGAGGGGGCAATGGGGAACACTGAAGCTTTCTTT. Protein: CASSPEGAMGNTEAFF.

V is TRBV5-1 and J is TRBJ2-1; weak D call: TRBD2 (5 bases). The CDR3 consists of 13 residues. V gave up 6 bases and J gave up 2 bases, with 9 bases separating them. Per germline, CDR1 SGHRS and CDR2 YFSETQ. CDR3 bases: TGCGCCAGCACCCGTAGCGCCTACAATGAGCAGTTCTTC. This sequence encodes CASTRSAYNEQFF.

This chain uses TRBV10-3 with TRBJ2-5, with 12 nucleotides matching TRBD2. This CDR3 has 15 residues. The ends lost 3 bases at V and 6 bases at J; junction bases unmatched: 5. CDR1 ENHRY and CDR2 SYGVKD come from the germline V gene. The CDR3 region is CAISDLAGGPKTQYF. For the CDR3, the DNA is TGTGCCATCAGTGACCTAGCGGGGGGGCCGAAGACCCAGTACTTC.

The J gene is TRBJ1-1, the V gene TRBV5-5; D is undetermined. The CDR3 extends over 11 amino acids. With 1 base removed from V and 10 bases from J, the gap between germline ends came to 8 bases. Germline lookup yields CDR1 SGHKS and CDR2 YYEKEE (reference sequence). CDR3 sequence: CASSLSLVAFF. The CDR3 DNA is TGTGCCAGCAGCTTGAGCCTGGTAGCTTTCTTT.

CDR3 sequence: CASSVMGQGFTGELFF. The CDR3 region has the DNA TGTGCCAGCAGCGTAATGGGACAGGGGTTCACCGGGGAGCTGTTTTTT. The chain carries TRBV9 and TRBJ2-2, with 10 bases identical to TRBD1. The germline V gene has CDR1 SGDLS and CDR2 YYNGEE. The junction had 4 bases not matched to a gene; V was cut back by 1 base and J by 4 bases. The CDR3 length is 16 residues.

The rearrangement uses TRBV11-3 and TRBJ2-5; 8 bases align to TRBD1. V shed 4 bases and J 2 bases; nucleotides not matched to a gene: 6. Germline CDR1 SGHNT, CDR2 YENEEA. The CDR3 is 15 amino acids. The CDR3 DNA follows: TGTGCCAGCAGCTCGAACCGGGACAGGCAAGAGACCCAGTACTTC. This translates into CASSSNRDRQETQYF.